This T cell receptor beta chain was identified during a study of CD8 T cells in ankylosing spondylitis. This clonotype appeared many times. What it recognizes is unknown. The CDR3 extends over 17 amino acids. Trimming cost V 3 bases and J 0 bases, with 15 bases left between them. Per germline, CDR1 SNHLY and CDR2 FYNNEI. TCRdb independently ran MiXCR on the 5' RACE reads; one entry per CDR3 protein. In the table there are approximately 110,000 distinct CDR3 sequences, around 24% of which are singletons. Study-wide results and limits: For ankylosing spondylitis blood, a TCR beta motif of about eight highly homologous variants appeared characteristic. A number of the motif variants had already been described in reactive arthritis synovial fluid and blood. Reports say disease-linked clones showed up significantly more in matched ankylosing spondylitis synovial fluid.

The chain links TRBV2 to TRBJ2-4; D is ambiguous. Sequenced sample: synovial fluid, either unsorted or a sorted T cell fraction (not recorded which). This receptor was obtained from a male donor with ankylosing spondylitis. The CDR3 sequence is CASSDGPGRLAKNIQYF. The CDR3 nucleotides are TGTGCCAGCAGTGACGGGCCAGGACGCTTAGCCAAAAACATTCAGTACTTC.